Listed below are T cell receptor beta chains from one sample, sequenced in a study of cytomegalovirus exposure and HLA in healthy donors. The protocol was immunoSEQ multiplex PCR, while the TCRdb copy is restricted to in-frame clones and leaves out a portion. Counted here are approximately 170,000 clones, 68% occurring once; the ten biggest clones make up approximately 1.5%. The sample taken for sequencing was PBMCs. The receptor set was obtained from a man aged 45-65 years in good health and CMV-seronegative. The CDR3 runs from the conserved cysteine through the conserved F or W. D genes are given only for firm matches. Size is omitted from some rows. Given values are once, few, many or a class for expanded clones.

d_gene | j_gene | abundance | v_gene | CDR3nt | CDR3aa
TRBD2 | TRBJ2-1 | . | TRBV2 | TGTGCCAGCAGTGAAGTCCTAGCGGTTTACAATGAGCAGTTCTTC | CASSEVLAVYNEQFF
. | TRBJ1-4 | . | TRBV19 | TGTGCCAGTAGAAGAGTTGCAACTAATGAAAAACTGTTTTTT | CASRRVATNEKLFF
. | TRBJ2-2 | . | TRBV6-4 | TGTGCCAGCAGTGAGCAACTGAGGGGGGAGCTGTTTTTT | CASSEQLRGELFF
. | TRBJ2-5 | . | TRBV5-1 | TGCGCCAGCAGCTTTACTGGAGAGACCCAGTACTTC | CASSFTGETQYF
TRBD1 | TRBJ2-7 | . | TRBV28 | TGTGCCAGCCGGACAGGTCTTGGGTACGAGCAGTACTTC | CASRTGLGYEQYF
. | TRBJ1-1 | . | TRBV5-1 | TGCGCCAGCAGCCTCGGGGATGTGCGCACTGAAGCTTTCTTT | CASSLGDVRTEAFF
TRBD2 | TRBJ2-7 | . | TRBV12-5 | TGTGCTAGTGGTTTGGGTCGGGGGGCCTACGAGCAGTACTTC | CASGLGRGAYEQYF
. | TRBJ1-2 | . | TRBV27 | TGTGCCAGCAGCCCTCAAGCCGGGGGCTACACCTTC | CASSPQAGGYTF
. | TRBJ1-1 | . | TRBV11-3 | TGTGCCAGCAGCCTGACTCAGGGTACTGAAGCTTTCTTT | CASSLTQGTEAFF
TRBD1 | TRBJ1-6 | . | TRBV4-2 | TGTGCCAGCAGCGACCGACAGGGCGCAGATAATTCACCCCTCCACTTT | CASSDRQGADNSPLHF
. | TRBJ1-6 | few | TRBV11-2 | TGTGCCAGCAGCTTAGACACAGGGAGCTCCTATAATTCACCCCTCCACTTT | CASSLDTGSSYNSPLHF
TRBD2 | TRBJ2-5 | . | TRBV7-3 | TGTGCCAGCAGCCCCCGTGGCCTAGCGGGCCAAGAGACCCAGTACTTC | CASSPRGLAGQETQYF
. | TRBJ1-5 | . | TRBV19 | TGTGCCAGTAGTCCGGGAGGAGGGGCAACTCGCAATCAGCCCCAGCATTTT | CASSPGGGATRNQPQHF
. | TRBJ2-7 | . | TRBV6-6 | TGTGCCAGCAGTTACTCAGGGGCCTACGAGCAGTACTTC | CASSYSGAYEQYF
. | TRBJ2-3 | once | TRBV9 | TGTGCCAGCAGCGAGGCCCAGAGGGTCACAGATACGCAGTATTTT | CASSEAQRVTDTQYF
TRBD2 | TRBJ2-7 | . | TRBV7-3 | TGTGCCAGCAGCCAATTAACTAGCGCCTCCTACGAGCAGTACTTC | CASSQLTSASYEQYF
TRBD1 | TRBJ1-1 | . | TRBV19 | TGTGCCAGTAGTATTAGGTCTTGGGAGGACAGGGCCAGGTCGTGGACTGAAGCTTTCTTT | CASSIRSWEDRARSWTEAFF
TRBD1 | TRBJ2-7 | . | TRBV4-1 | TGCGCCAGCAGCCAAGGAACGGACAGGGGATACGAGCAGTACTTC | CASSQGTDRGYEQYF
. | TRBJ2-7 | few | TRBV12-5 | TGTGCTAGTGGTCGAGCGGTGAGCTCCTACGAGCAGTACTTC | CASGRAVSSYEQYF
. | TRBJ1-1 | few | TRBV9 | TGTGCCAGCAGCGTAGACTTGAACACTGAAGCTTTCTTT | CASSVDLNTEAFF